The T cell receptor beta chain described here comes from a study of T cell responses to AZD1222 COVID-19 vaccine. General study results and limits: CD4 TCRs linked to vaccination spanned spike, dominating at 160-218 and 743-854.

Concerning this clone: What it recognizes is unknown.

Deletions cut 5 bases from V and 11 bases from J, with 18 bases between. Germline CDR1 reads SGHVS; CDR2 reads FQNEAQ. This CDR3 region has 13 residues. Generated by immunoSEQ multiplex PCR, the TCRdb table keeps only in-frame clones and is missing some. The sample has about 76,000 clones; approximately 80% are singletons. This clonotype was sampled from an adult who received the MenACWY meningococcal vaccine as a control. The chain carries TRBV7-8 and TRBJ1-1; D is possibly TRBD1 (5 bases). The sample in question was peripheral blood, obtained 28 days after the second dose of the MenACWY control vaccine. The CDR3 is CASSLSTATEAFF. CDR3 DNA: TGTGCCAGCAGCCTATCGACAGCGACCGAGGCTTTCTTT.